These T cell receptor beta chains were read from a single sample in a study of T cell changes during pregnancy in multiple sclerosis. Clones were sequenced by immunoSEQ multiplex PCR, and TCRdb holds only the in-frame ones, with some missing. The repertoire holds approximately 100,000 clones, with 94% as singletons. The sample was peripheral blood, taken before pregnancy. The source of these receptors is a female donor with multiple sclerosis, enrolled in a pregnancy study. Each CDR3 is given with its conserved first and last residue. D genes are given only for firm matches. Where a row states a size, it is once, few, many or the class of an expanded clone; other rows omit it.

D	size	V	J	CDR3	DNA
TRBD2	few	TRBV9	TRBJ2-1	CASSVGRGGFNEQFF	TGTGCCAGCAGCGTAGGCCGGGGAGGGTTCAATGAGCAGTTCTTC
-	-	TRBV29-1	TRBJ2-1	CSVSLASPNEQFF	TGCAGCGTTAGCCTAGCCTCCCCCAATGAGCAGTTCTTC
TRBD1	-	TRBV7-7	TRBJ2-7	CASSPIGTGYEQYF	TGTGCCAGCAGCCCCATCGGGACAGGCTACGAGCAGTACTTC
-	-	TRBV5-4	TRBJ2-5	CASSLGGQETQYF	TGTGCCAGCAGCTTAGGGGGCCAAGAGACCCAGTACTTC
TRBD2	-	TRBV6-1	TRBJ2-1	CASSVVLAGDYNEQFF	TGTGCCAGCAGTGTAGTACTAGCGGGAGACTACAATGAGCAGTTCTTC
TRBD2	-	TRBV7-6	TRBJ2-1	CASSLVSSGRSEQFF	TGTGCCAGCAGCTTAGTTTCAAGCGGGAGGAGTGAGCAGTTCTTC
TRBD2	-	TRBV30	TRBJ2-7	CAWSPQFLAGGLSYEQYF	TGTGCCTGGAGTCCCCAGTTCCTAGCGGGAGGCCTGTCCTACGAGCAGTACTTC
-	-	TRBV27	TRBJ2-4	CASSSVATNIQYF	TGTGCCAGCAGTTCCGTGGCCACGAACATTCAGTACTTC
TRBD1	-	TRBV27	TRBJ1-5	CASSLSGTGPNQPQHF	TGTGCCAGCAGTTTATCGGGGACAGGGCCCAATCAGCCCCAGCATTTT
TRBD2	-	TRBV6-5	TRBJ2-3	CASSYRRENTDTQYF	TGTGCCAGCAGTTACAGGCGGGAGAACACAGATACGCAGTATTTT
-	few	TRBV29-1	TRBJ1-1	CSIDHRDLMNTEAFF	TGCAGCATAGACCACAGGGACCTCATGAACACTGAAGCTTTCTTT
-	-	TRBV5-4	TRBJ2-3	CASSLTGLADTQYF	TGTGCCAGCAGCTTGACAGGGTTGGCAGATACGCAGTATTTT
-	-	TRBV25-1	TRBJ2-3	CASSEMAGGTDTQYF	TGTGCCAGCAGTGAAATGGCCGGAGGCACAGATACGCAGTATTTT
-	-	TRBV19	TRBJ1-2	CASNHREVPYGYTF	TGTGCCAGTAATCACAGGGAAGTTCCCTATGGCTACACCTTC
-	-	TRBV21-1	TRBJ2-2	CASAPPGVSTGELFF	TGTGCCAGCGCCCCACCGGGAGTAAGCACCGGGGAGCTGTTTTTT
-	-	TRBV27	TRBJ2-1	CASSLRGFSYNEQFF	TGTGCCAGCAGTTTACGGGGTTTTTCCTACAATGAGCAGTTCTTC
-	once	TRBV5-1	TRBJ1-2	CASSLPGQQNYGYTF	TGCGCCAGCAGCTTGCCGGGACAACAAAACTATGGCTACACCTTC
-	-	TRBV30	TRBJ2-7	CAWSLAYEQYF	TGTGCCTGGAGCCTTGCCTACGAGCAGTACTTC
-	few	TRBV19	TRBJ2-7	CASSPGSSYEQYF	TGTGCCAGTTCCCCGGGAAGTAGCTACGAGCAGTACTTC
TRBD1	-	TRBV5-1	TRBJ2-7	CASSSGTGGFYEQYF	TGCGCCAGCAGCTCCGGGACAGGGGGCTTCTACGAGCAGTACTTC
TRBD1	few	TRBV14	TRBJ2-5	CASSQDRQGRETQYF	TGTGCCAGCAGCCAAGATAGACAGGGGAGGGAGACCCAGTACTTC
-	-	TRBV2	TRBJ2-7	CASSRQSYEQYF	TGTGCCAGCAGTCGACAATCCTACGAGCAGTACTTC
TRBD2	-	TRBV30	TRBJ2-7	CAWSLTAGAASLAGGTYEQYF	TGTGCCTGGAGTCTGACGGCAGGGGCGGCGAGTTTGGCGGGAGGTACCTACGAGCAGTACTTC
-	-	TRBV5-1	TRBJ2-2	CASSSFRDTGELFF	TGCGCCAGCAGCTCCTTCAGGGACACCGGGGAGCTGTTTTTT
-	-	TRBV5-5	TRBJ1-5	CASSLAGGGQPQHF	TGTGCCAGCAGCTTGGCCGGGGGGGGCCAGCCCCAGCATTTT
TRBD2	-	TRBV9	TRBJ2-3	CASSVGTSGSYEYF	TGTGCCAGCAGCGTCGGGACTAGCGGGAGTTATGAGTATTTT
TRBD1	-	TRBV7-3	TRBJ2-2	CASSLKGTGSIGELFF	TGTGCCAGCAGCTTAAAAGGGACAGGGTCAATCGGGGAGCTGTTTTTT
TRBD2	-	TRBV27	TRBJ2-3	CASSPTLAGVGTDTQYF	TGTGCCAGCAGTCCCACCTTAGCGGGAGTAGGCACAGATACGCAGTATTTT
-	once	TRBV2	TRBJ1-2	CASYQIRANYGYTF	TGTGCCAGCTACCAAATACGCGCTAACTATGGCTACACCTTC
-	-	TRBV6-5	TRBJ2-1	CASSYSPGFSYNEQFF	TGTGCCAGCAGTTACTCGCCGGGATTCTCCTACAATGAGCAGTTCTTC
TRBD2	-	TRBV7-2	TRBJ2-5	CASSSPGGGETQYF	TGTGCCAGCAGCTCCCCGGGGGGGGGAGAGACCCAGTACTTC
TRBD2	-	TRBV5-4	TRBJ2-3	CASSWDYHTDTQYF	TGTGCCAGCAGCTGGGACTACCACACAGATACGCAGTATTTT
TRBD2	-	TRBV29-1	TRBJ2-5	CSVELAGEQETQYF	TGCAGCGTTGAGCTAGCGGGAGAACAAGAGACCCAGTACTTC